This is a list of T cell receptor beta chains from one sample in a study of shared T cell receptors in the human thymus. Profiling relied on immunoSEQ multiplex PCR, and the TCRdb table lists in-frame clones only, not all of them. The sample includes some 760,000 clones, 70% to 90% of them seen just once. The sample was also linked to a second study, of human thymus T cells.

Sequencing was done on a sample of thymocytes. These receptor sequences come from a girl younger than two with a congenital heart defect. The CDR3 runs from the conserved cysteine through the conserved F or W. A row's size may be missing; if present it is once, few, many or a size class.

CASSQSGLGETQYF TRBJ2-5 - TRBV4-1
CASSPTLGSYNEQFF TRBJ2-1 - TRBV27
CASSSLRQGRVGGGYTF TRBJ1-2 - TRBV28
CASSLRDRVNPEAGNTIYF TRBJ1-3 - TRBV11-2
CASGSDRAFDSGANVLTF TRBJ2-6 - TRBV9
CASGQPGFNSPLHF TRBJ1-6 - TRBV6-1
CASSFWRGDLDTQYF TRBJ2-3 - TRBV28
CASSLRGQGETQYF TRBJ2-5 few TRBV4-3
CASSTGPNYGYTF TRBJ1-2 once TRBV9
CASSQDYREGPPYGYTF TRBJ1-2 - TRBV4-1
CASSSYPRLSSYNSPLHF TRBJ1-6 - TRBV7-2
CASSLETLTGRYTEAFF TRBJ1-1 - TRBV7-9
CASSLVRSGRSSGNTIYF TRBJ1-3 - TRBV11-2
CSVEDHKAGGNTIYF TRBJ1-3 - TRBV29-1
CASRCRDKRPRDSNQPQHF TRBJ1-5 - TRBV28
CASSPRGAGGNEQFF TRBJ2-1 - TRBV7-9
CASSLVLQVSMNTEAFF TRBJ1-1 few TRBV7-9
CASRHRGDEQFF TRBJ2-1 - TRBV27
CAISESRRQGYSNQPQHF TRBJ1-5 - TRBV10-3
CASSLGESSF TRBJ1-2 - TRBV7-9
CASSPEQALQETQYF TRBJ2-5 - TRBV14
CASSLALLTLTGLSKGEQFF TRBJ2-1 - TRBV7-2
CASRGGGTSTDTQYF TRBJ2-3 - TRBV6-1
CASSLMGAQKYNEQFF TRBJ2-1 - TRBV7-3
CATSSSSGTYTEKLFF TRBJ1-4 once TRBV15
CASAGRPPDRVVQPQHF TRBJ1-5 - TRBV28
CASSSIREFGQPQHF TRBJ1-5 - TRBV27
CASGSSGQGTTGYGYTF TRBJ1-2 - TRBV10-3
CASSLARTGLREGGYTF TRBJ1-2 once TRBV7-8
CASSGQGFYYGYTF TRBJ1-2 - TRBV5-1
CASSTGTPEAFF TRBJ1-1 - TRBV5-6
CASSLAGGAYGYTF TRBJ1-2 - TRBV7-9
CASSSGAYNEQFF TRBJ2-1 - TRBV11-2
CAISEERGGLNSYNEQFF TRBJ2-1 - TRBV10-3
CATSSGVMGAGEQYF TRBJ2-7 - TRBV15
CASSYSPARVRAEAFF TRBJ1-1 - TRBV6-5